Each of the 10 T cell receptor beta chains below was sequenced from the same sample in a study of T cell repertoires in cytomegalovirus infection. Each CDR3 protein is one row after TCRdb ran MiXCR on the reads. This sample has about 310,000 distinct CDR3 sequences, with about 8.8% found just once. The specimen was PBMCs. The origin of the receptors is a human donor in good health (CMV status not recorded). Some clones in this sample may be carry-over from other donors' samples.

The CDR3 sequence: CAGGGFTEAFF. CDR3 nucleotide sequence: TGTGCGGGGGGGGGGTTTACTGAAGCTTTCTTT. The rearrangement links TRBV28 to TRBJ1-1, with D perhaps matching TRBD1 (5 bases). The CDR3 runs to 11 residues. Germline CDR1 is MDHEN and CDR2 is SYDVKM.

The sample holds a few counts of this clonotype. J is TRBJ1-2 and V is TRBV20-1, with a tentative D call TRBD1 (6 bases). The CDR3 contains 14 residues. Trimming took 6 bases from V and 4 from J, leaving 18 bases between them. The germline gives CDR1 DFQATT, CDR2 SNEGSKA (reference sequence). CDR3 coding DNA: TGCAGTGCCTCGGTCGGGGGGCGCGTCTATGGCTACACCTTC. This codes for CSASVGGRVYGYTF.

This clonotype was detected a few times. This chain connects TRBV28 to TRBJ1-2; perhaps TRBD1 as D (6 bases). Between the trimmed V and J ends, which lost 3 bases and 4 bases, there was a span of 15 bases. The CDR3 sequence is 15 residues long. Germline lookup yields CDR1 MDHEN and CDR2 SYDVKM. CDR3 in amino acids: CASSFGGPSAYGYTF. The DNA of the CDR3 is TGTGCCAGCAGTTTTGGGGGGCCTTCGGCCTATGGCTACACCTTC.

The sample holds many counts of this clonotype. CDR3 residues: CASSLGQGNTEAFF. For the CDR3, the DNA is TGTGCCAGCAGCTTAGGACAGGGGAACACTGAAGCTTTCTTT. The chain employs TRBV7-2 and TRBJ1-1, with 7 bases lining up with TRBD1. J lost 1 base, V lost 1 base, and 0 bases had no gene match. This CDR3 has 14 residues. The germline V gene has CDR1 SGHTA and CDR2 FQGNSA.

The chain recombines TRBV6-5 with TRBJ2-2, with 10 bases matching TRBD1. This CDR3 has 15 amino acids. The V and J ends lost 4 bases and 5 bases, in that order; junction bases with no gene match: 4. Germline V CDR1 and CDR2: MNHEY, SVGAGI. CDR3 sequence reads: CASSLGTGVTGELFF. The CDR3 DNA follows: TGTGCCAGCAGTTTAGGGACAGGGGTGACCGGGGAGCTGTTTTTT.

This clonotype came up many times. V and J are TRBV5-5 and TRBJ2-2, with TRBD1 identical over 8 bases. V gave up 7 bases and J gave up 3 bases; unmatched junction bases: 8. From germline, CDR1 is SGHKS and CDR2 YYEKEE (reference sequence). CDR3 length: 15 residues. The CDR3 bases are TGTGCCAGCGGTCTTTCAGGGGGCTACACCGGGGAGCTGTTTTTT. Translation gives CASGLSGGYTGELFF.

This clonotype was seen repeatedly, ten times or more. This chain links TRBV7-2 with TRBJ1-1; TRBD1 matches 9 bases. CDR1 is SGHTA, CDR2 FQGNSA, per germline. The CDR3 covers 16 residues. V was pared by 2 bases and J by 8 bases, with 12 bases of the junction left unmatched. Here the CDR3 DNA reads TGTGCCAGCAGCTTAATAGGCCTGGGACAGGGAAGCGAAGCTTTCTTT. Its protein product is CASSLIGLGQGSEAFF. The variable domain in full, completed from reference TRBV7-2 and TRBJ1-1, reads GAGVSQSPSNKVTEKGKDVELRCDPISGHTALYWYRQSLGQGLEFLIYFQGNSAPDKSGLPSDRFSAERTGGSVSTLTIQRTQQEDSAVYLCASSLIGLGQGSEAFFGQGTRLTVV.

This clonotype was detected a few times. CDR3 amino acids: CASSQVIGAGTNEQFF. The DNA of the CDR3 is TGCGCCAGCAGCCAAGTAATAGGCGCGGGGACTAATGAGCAGTTCTTC. The chain links TRBV4-3 to TRBJ2-1; maybe TRBD2 (6 bases). CDR3 length: 16 residues. With 1 base removed from V and 7 bases from J, the gap between germline ends came to 17 bases. Germline CDR1 reads LGHNA; CDR2 reads YSLEER.

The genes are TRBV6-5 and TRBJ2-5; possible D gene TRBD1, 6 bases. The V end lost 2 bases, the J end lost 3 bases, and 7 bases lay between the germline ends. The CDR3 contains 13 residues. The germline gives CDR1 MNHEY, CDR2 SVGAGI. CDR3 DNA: TGTGCCAGCAGTTACCGGACAGAAGAGACCCAGTACTTC. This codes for CASSYRTEETQYF.

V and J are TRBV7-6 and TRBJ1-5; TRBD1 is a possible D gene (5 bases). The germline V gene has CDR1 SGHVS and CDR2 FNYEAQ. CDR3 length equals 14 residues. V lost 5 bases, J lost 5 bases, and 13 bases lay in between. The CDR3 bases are TGTGCCAGCAGCCTGGACACCCGATATCAGCCCCAGCATTTT. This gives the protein CASSLDTRYQPQHF.